This T cell receptor (beta chain) was recovered during a study of cytomegalovirus exposure and HLA in healthy donors. The CDR3 is 13 amino acids. V dropped 6 bases and J dropped 8; count of bases not matched to a gene: 9. CDR1 is SEHNR, CDR2 FQNEAQ, per germline (reference sequence). Primers: 60 Vbeta forward and 13 Jbeta reverse. Sequencing used immunoSEQ multiplex PCR; TCRdb keeps in-frame clones, though not all of them. Of 200,000 to 250,000 clones listed, almost 85% are singletons. This chain uses TRBV7-9 with TRBJ1-2; 7 bases map to TRBD1. The receptor comes from a woman in her thirties or forties in good health and CMV-seronegative. Sample: PBMCs. The CDR3 coding sequence is TGTGCCAGCAGAAACGGACAGGTCGGCGGCTACACCTTC. This encodes CASRNGQVGGYTF.